The text below deals with one T cell receptor (beta chain). The entry originates in a study of blood T cell repertoires in COVID-19. Study in general: Recovered participants had two consecutive negative NP/OP PCR tests, healthcare professional clearance, or symptom resolution. T cells, B-cell-depleted T cells, or PBMCs supplied cDNA or gDNA.

Participant ages covered about 18 to 100 years across 24 US areas. Categorization into cohorts depended on clinical history that participants reported. V was shortened by 2 bases and J by 0 bases, with 14 bases between the two germline ends. CDR3 length: 17 residues. CDR1 and CDR2 from the germline V gene are SNHLY and FYNNEI. The protocol was immunoSEQ multiplex PCR, while the TCRdb copy is restricted to in-frame clones and leaves out a portion. The sample holds 330,000 or so clones; more than 75% are singletons and the top ten take around 1.9%. The rearrangement links TRBV2 to TRBJ1-3, with a weak D call TRBD1 (5 bases). The receptor was isolated from a man aged 40-49 years in a cohort exposed to, infected with or recovered from COVID-19 (not recorded which). Material: PBMCs or T cells enriched from blood (not recorded which). The CDR3 DNA is TGTGCCAGCAGTGAACAATGGGGCGCGTTCTCTGGAAACACCATATATTTT. Translated, it gives CASSEQWGAFSGNTIYF.